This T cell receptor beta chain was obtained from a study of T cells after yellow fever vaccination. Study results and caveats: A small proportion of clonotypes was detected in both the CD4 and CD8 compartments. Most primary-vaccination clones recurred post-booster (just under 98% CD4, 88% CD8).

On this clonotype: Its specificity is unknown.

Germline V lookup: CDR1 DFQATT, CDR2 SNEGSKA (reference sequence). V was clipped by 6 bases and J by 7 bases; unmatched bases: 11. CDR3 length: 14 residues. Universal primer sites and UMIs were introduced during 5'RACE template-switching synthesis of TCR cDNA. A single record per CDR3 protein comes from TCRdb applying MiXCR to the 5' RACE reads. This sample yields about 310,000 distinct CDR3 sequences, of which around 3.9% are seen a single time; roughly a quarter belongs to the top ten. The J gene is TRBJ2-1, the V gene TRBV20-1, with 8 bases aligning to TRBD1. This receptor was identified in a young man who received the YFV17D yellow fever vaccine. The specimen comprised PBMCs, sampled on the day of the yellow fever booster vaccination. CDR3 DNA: TGCAGTGCCCCACGCCAGGGGGCGTTGAATGAGCAGTTCTTC. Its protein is CSAPRQGALNEQFF.